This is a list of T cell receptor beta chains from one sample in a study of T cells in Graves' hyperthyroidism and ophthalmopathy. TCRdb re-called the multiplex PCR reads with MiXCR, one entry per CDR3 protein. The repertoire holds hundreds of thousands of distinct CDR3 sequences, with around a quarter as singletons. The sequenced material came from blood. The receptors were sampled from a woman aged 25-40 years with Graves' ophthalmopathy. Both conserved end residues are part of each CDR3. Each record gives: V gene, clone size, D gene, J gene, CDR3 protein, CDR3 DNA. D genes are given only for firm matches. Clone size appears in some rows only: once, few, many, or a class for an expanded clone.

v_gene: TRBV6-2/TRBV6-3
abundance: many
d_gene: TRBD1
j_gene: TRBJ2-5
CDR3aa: CASSTPQGAQETQYF
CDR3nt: TGTGCCAGCAGTACCCCACAGGGGGCCCAAGAGACCCAGTACTTC

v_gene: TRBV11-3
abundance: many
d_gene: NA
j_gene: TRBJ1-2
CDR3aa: CASSPMDGAYGYTF
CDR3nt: TGTGCCAGCAGCCCGATGGACGGGGCTTATGGCTACACCTTC

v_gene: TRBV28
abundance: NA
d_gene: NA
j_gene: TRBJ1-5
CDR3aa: CATRNGGVRSNQPQHF
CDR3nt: TGTGCCACCCGGAATGGAGGGGTCCGAAGCAATCAGCCCCAGCATTTT

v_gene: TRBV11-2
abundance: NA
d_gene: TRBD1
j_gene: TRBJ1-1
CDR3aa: CASSLRVTGGDTEAFF
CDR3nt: TGTGCCAGCAGCTTAAGGGTGACAGGGGGCGACACTGAAGCTTTCTTT

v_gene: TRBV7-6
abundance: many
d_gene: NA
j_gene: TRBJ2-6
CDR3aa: CASSRGSSGANVLTF
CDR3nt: TGTGCCAGCAGTAGAGGGAGCTCTGGGGCCAACGTCCTGACTTTC

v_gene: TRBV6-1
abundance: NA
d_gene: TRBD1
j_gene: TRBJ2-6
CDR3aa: CATYRGPGANVLTF
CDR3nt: TGTGCCACCTACAGGGGGCCGGGGGCCAACGTCCTGACTTTC

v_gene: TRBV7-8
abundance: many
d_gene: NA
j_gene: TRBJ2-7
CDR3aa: CASSSQRVPYEQYF
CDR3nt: TGTGCCAGCAGCTCCCAACGCGTTCCCTACGAGCAGTACTTC

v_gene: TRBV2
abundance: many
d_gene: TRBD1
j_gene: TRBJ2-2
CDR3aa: CASSDPSGTANTGELFF
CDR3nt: TGTGCCAGCAGCGACCCCTCGGGGACAGCGAACACCGGGGAGCTGTTTTTT

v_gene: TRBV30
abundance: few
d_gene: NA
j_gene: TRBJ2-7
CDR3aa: CAWSVGPLEQYF
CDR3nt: TGTGCCTGGAGTGTAGGACCCCTCGAGCAGTACTTC

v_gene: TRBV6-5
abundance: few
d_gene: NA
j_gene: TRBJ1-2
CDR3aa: CASSYDQQVNYGYTF
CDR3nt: TGTGCCAGCAGTTACGATCAGCAAGTTAACTATGGCTACACCTTC

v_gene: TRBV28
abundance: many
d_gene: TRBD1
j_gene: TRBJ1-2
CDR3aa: CASSSGTGVGGYTF
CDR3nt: TGTGCCAGCAGTTCCGGGACAGGGGTCGGTGGCTACACCTTC

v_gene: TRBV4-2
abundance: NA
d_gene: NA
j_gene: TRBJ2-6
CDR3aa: CASSQADSSGANVLTF
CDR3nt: TGTGCCAGCAGCCAAGCTGACAGCTCTGGGGCCAACGTCCTGACTTTC

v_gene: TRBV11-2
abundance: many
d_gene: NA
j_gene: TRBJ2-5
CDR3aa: CASSPVAQNQQETQYF
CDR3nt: TGTGCCAGCAGCCCCGTGGCACAAAACCAACAAGAGACCCAGTACTTC

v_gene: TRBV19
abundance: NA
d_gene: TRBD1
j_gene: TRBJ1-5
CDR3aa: CASSQRTGTQPQHF
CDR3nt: TGTGCCAGTAGTCAACGGACAGGGACCCAGCCCCAGCATTTT

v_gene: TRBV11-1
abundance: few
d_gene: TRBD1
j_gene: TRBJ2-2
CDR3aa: CASSLSGQGAFTGELFF
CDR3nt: TGTGCCAGCAGCTTATCTGGTCAGGGGGCCTTCACCGGGGAGCTGTTTTTT

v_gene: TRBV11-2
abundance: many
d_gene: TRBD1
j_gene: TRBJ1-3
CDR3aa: CASSSRAGGSSGNTIYF
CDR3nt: TGTGCCAGCAGCTCCAGGGCAGGGGGAAGCTCTGGAAACACCATATATTTT

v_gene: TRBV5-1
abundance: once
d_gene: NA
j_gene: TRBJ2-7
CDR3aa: CASTPAPGYEGHEQYF
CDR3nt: TGCGCCAGCACTCCGGCGCCAGGGTACGAAGGCCACGAGCAGTACTTC

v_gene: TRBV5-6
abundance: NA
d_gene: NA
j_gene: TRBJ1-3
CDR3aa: CASSLRRGRPGNTIYF
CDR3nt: TGTGCCAGCAGCTTGAGGCGGGGGAGACCTGGAAACACCATATATTTT

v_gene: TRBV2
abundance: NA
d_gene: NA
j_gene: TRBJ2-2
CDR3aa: CASSEKGGTGELFF
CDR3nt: TGTGCCAGCAGTGAAAAGGGCGGCACCGGGGAGCTGTTTTTT

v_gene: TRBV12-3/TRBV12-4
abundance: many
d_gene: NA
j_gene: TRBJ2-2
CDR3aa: CASSIAGTSLTGELFF
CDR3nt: TGTGCCAGCAGTATTGCGGGGACAAGCCTCACCGGGGAGCTGTTTTTT

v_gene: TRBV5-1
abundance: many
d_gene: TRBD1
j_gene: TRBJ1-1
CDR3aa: CASSPPGTGDDTEAFF
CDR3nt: TGCGCCAGCAGCCCGCCCGGGACAGGGGATGACACTGAAGCTTTCTTT

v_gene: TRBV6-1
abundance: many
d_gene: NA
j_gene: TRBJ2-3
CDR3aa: CASRPTPGGGDTQYF
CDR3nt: TGTGCCAGCAGACCTACTCCTGGAGGGGGGGATACGCAGTATTTT

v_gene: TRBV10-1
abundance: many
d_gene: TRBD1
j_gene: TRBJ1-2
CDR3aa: CASSESGTGIYTF
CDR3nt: TGCGCCAGCAGTGAGTCCGGGACAGGGATCTACACCTTC

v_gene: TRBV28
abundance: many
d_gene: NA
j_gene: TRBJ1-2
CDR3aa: CASSLLSVERGYTF
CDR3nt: TGTGCCAGCAGTTTATTATCTGTCGAACGGGGCTACACCTTC

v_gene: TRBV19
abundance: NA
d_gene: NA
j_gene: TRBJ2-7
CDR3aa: CASSIAFRGSYEQYF
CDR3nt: TGTGCCAGTAGTATAGCCTTCAGGGGAAGCTACGAGCAGTACTTC

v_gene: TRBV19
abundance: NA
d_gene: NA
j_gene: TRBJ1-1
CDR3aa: CASSIGGERNTEAFF
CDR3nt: TGTGCCAGTAGTATCGGAGGGGAGAGAAACACTGAAGCTTTCTTT

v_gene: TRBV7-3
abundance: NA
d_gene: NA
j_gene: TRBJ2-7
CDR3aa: CASSLFPGSSYEQYF
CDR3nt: TGTGCCAGCAGCTTATTCCCGGGGAGCTCCTACGAGCAGTACTTC

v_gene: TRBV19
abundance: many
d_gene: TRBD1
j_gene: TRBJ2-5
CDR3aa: CASRDRGSQYF
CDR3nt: TGTGCCAGTCGGGACAGGGGTTCCCAGTACTTC

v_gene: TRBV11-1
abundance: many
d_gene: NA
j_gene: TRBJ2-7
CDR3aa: CASSLEGPPPRGQYF
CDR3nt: TGTGCCAGCAGCTTAGAGGGGCCTCCACCCCGAGGGCAGTACTTC

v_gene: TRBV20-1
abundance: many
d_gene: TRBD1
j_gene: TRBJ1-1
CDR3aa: CSAREPQTGRTEAFF
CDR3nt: TGCAGTGCTAGAGAGCCCCAGACAGGGAGGACTGAAGCTTTCTTT

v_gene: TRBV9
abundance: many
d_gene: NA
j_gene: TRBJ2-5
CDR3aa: CASSLGGTQETQYF
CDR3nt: TGTGCCAGCAGTCTAGGAGGGACTCAAGAGACCCAGTACTTC

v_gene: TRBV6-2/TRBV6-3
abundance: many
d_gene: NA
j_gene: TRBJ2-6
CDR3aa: CASSYRDWSSGANVLTF
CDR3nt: TGTGCCAGCAGTTACCGGGACTGGAGCTCTGGGGCCAACGTCCTGACTTTC

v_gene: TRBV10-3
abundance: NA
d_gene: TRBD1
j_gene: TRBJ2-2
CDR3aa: CASPGTGGRTGELFF
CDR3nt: TGTGCCTCCCCGGGGACAGGGGGGCGGACCGGGGAGCTGTTTTTT

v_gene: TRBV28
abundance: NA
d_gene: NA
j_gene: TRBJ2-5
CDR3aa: CASSTGLGRQETQYF
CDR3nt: TGTGCCAGCAGCACGGGACTGGGACGCCAAGAGACCCAGTACTTC

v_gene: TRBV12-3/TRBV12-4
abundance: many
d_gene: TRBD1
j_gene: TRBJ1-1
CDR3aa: CASRLLTGDGEAFF
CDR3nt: TGTGCCAGCAGACTATTAACAGGGGATGGTGAAGCTTTCTTT

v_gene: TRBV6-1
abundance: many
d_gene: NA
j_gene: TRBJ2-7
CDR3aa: CASSEAGRAEQYF
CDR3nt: TGTGCCAGCAGTGAAGCAGGCAGGGCCGAGCAGTACTTC

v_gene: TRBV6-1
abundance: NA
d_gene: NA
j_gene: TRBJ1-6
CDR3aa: CASTGLLWSPLHF
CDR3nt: TGTGCCAGCACAGGTCTATTATGGTCACCCCTCCACTTT

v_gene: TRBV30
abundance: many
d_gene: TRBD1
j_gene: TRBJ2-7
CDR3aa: CAGGTGYEQYF
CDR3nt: TGTGCCGGGGGGACAGGCTACGAGCAGTACTTC

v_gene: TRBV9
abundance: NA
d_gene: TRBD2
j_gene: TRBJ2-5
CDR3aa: CASSVWSGGGLETQYF
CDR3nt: TGTGCCAGCAGCGTATGGAGCGGGGGTGGGCTGGAGACCCAGTACTTC

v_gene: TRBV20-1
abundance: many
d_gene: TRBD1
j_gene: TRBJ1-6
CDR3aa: CSACPTGLNSPLHF
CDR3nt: TGCAGTGCCTGTCCGACAGGGCTAAATTCACCCCTCCACTTT

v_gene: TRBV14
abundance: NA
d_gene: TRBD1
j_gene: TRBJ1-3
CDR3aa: CASSDTGEASGNTIYF
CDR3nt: TGTGCCAGCAGCGACACAGGGGAGGCATCTGGAAACACCATATATTTT

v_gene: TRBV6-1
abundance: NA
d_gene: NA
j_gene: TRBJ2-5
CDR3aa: CASSEEVTQETQYF
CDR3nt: TGTGCCAGCAGTGAAGAAGTCACGCAAGAGACCCAGTACTTC

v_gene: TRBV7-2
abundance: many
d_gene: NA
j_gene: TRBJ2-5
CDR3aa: CASSLSGVKETQYF
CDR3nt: TGTGCCAGCAGCTTATCGGGGGTCAAAGAGACCCAGTACTTC

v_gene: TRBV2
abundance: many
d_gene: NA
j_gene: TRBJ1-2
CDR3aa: CASSDPGVNGYTF
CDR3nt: TGTGCCAGCAGTGACCCCGGGGTGAATGGCTACACCTTC

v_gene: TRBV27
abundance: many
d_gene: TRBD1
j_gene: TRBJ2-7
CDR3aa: CASSLVGTGDEQYF
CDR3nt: TGTGCCAGCAGTTTAGTCGGGACAGGGGACGAGCAGTACTTC

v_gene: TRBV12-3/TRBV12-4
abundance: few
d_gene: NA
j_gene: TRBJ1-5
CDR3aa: CASTVRGNQPQHF
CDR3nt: TGTGCCAGCACCGTGAGAGGGAACCAGCCCCAGCATTTT

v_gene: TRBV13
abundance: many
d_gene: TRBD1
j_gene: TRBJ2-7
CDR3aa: CASSSTTGIGYEQYF
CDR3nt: TGTGCCAGCAGCTCCACGACAGGGATCGGCTACGAGCAGTACTTC

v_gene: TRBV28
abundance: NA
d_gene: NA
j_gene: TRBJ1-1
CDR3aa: CASSLSDIRALRTEAFF
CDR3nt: TGTGCCAGCAGTTTATCGGACATAAGAGCCTTGCGGACTGAAGCTTTCTTT

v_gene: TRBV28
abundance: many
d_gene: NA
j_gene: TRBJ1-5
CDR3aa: CASSLTINQPQHF
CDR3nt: TGTGCCAGCAGTTTGACCATCAATCAGCCCCAGCATTTT

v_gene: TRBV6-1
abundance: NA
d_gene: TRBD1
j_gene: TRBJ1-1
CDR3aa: CASSAQGRTEAFF
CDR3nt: TGTGCCAGCAGTGCACAGGGGCGGACTGAAGCTTTCTTT

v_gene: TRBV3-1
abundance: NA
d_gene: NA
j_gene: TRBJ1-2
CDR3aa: CATATNTNYGYTF
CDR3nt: TGTGCCACCGCGACGAATACTAACTATGGCTACACCTTC

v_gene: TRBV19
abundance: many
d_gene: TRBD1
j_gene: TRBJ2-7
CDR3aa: CASRGQGSYEQYF
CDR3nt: TGTGCCAGTAGAGGACAGGGATCCTACGAGCAGTACTTC

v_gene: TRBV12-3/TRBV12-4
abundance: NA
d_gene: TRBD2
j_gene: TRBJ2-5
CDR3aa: CASAGPGLAGPQGETQYF
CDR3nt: TGTGCCAGCGCGGGACCGGGACTAGCGGGTCCTCAGGGAGAGACCCAGTACTTC

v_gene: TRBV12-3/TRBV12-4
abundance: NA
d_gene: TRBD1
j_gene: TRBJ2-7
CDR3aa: CASTTRTGTYEQYF
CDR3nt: TGTGCCAGCACTACCAGGACAGGGACCTACGAGCAGTACTTC